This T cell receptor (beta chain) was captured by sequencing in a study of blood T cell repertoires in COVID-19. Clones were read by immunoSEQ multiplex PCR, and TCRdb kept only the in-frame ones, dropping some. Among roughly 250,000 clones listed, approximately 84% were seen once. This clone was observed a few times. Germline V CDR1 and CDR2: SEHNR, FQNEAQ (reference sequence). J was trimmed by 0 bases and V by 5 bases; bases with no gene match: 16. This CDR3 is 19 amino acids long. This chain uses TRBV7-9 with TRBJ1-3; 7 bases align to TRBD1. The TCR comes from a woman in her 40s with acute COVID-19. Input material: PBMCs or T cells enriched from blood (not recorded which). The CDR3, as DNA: TGTGCCAGCAGCCATGGGGCCGGGACAGACGGATACTCTGGAAACACCATATATTTT. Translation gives CASSHGAGTDGYSGNTIYF.